This T cell receptor (beta chain) came from a study of PD-L1 blockade in urothelial cancer. Study background: Patients took up atezolizumab in about 2014 at 1,200 mg intravenously every 3 weeks. Study observations and caveats: Pretreatment clonality of the blood TCR repertoire below the median was predictive of superior survival.

The repertoire was sequenced with immunoSEQ multiplex PCR; TCRdb's copy has only in-frame clones and lacks some. The sample carries around 130,000 clones, 84% recorded once. The time point denotes: pretreatment peripheral blood. Worth noting for this clone: Its antigen is not identified.

The CDR3 consists of 19 residues. With 2 bases clipped from V and 3 bases from J, the junction kept 6 bases outside the gene matches. Germline CDR1 and CDR2: ENHRY and SYGVKD. Here the sequenced sample was PBMCs, taken around atezolizumab (anti-PD-L1) treatment. The TCR comes from a man in his fifties or sixties with urothelial cancer. V and J are TRBV10-3 and TRBJ2-6; TRBD2 aligns across 14 bases. The CDR3 protein is CAISEGGTSGRNGANVLTF. The CDR3 DNA is TGTGCCATCAGTGAGGGGGGGACTAGCGGGAGAAATGGGGCCAACGTCCTGACTTTC.